This TCR beta chain appears in the sequencing data of a study of CXCR3-negative and CXCR3-positive naive CD8 T cells (dated by TCRdb to the late 2010s). For the wider study: In total, approximately 130 million TRB reads were obtained, corresponding to roughly 1.5 +/- 0.3 million reads per library. For the TRBV-TRBJ cluster analysis, the naive subsets came from 5 donors, while the memory cells came from 3 donors. Diversity and physicochemical repertoire analyses covered roughly eleven donors pooled from two independent experiments.

On the study overall, not on this receptor specifically: TRB CDR3s from CXCR3-positive naive cells showed higher hydrophobicity (lower Kidera factor 4), lower energy, and higher strength and volume indices than CXCR3-negative naive cells. Because surface CD5, which is linked to self-reactivity in mice, was comparable between the naive subsets, TCR interaction strength was also inferred from TRB CDR3 physicochemical properties. Similar TRBV-TRBJ usage was shown by naive CXCR3-negative and CXCR3-positive cells from the same donor, whereas distinct patterns were shown by memory cells. Freshly isolated PBMCs were used for most assays because CXCR3 expression partially decreased after cryopreservation. Repertoire diversity was comparably high in both naive subsets but much lower in memory CD8+ T cells.

As concerns this clonotype: What this receptor recognizes is not known.

CDR1 and CDR2 (ENHRY, SYGVKD) derive from the germline V gene. The CDR3 numbers 17 residues from cysteine through phenylalanine. The coding DNA is unavailable. TCRdb shows the sequencer as NextSeq 550. The Human TCR Profiling Kit (MiLaboratory) was used to make UMI-labeled 5' RACE TRB cDNA libraries. cDNA synthesis used the entire amount of extracted RNA, and PCR amplification then used the entire amount of cDNA produced. Libraries were prepared in parallel using an identical number of PCR cycles. Concerning the study's data processing: About 49,000 +/- 11,000 unique UMI-labeled TRB cDNA molecules per library were extracted with MIGEC and MiXCR, with at least two reads per UMI required. On average, each library contained approximately 40,000 +/- 10,000 functional in-frame TRB CDR3 nucleotide clonotypes without stop codons. After downsampling to 5000 UMI-labeled TRB molecules per sample, diversity metrics, including normalized Shannon-Wiener and Chao1, were computed in VDJtools. VDJtools computed clonotype-size-weighted physicochemical properties of the central five CDR3 residues: interaction energy, strength, volume and Kidera factor 4. TCRdb reprocessed the public reads and reports one entry per CDR3 protein sequence, without DNA. The V and J calls follow TCRdb's processing rather than the paper's. The sample table records approximately 90,000 distinct CDR3 sequences. In total, the top ten clones hold around 0.58% of the sample.

Each CD8+ T cell subset was flow-sorted in triplicate, and some 310,000 cells per subset were placed directly into RLT lysis buffer. To exclude memory contaminants, naive CD8+ T cells were stringently defined as CD45RO-CCR7+CD27+CD95-. Using standard density gradient centrifugation, peripheral blood mononuclear cells were isolated from buffy coats. A FACSAria III was used to flow-sort naive CD8+ T cells into CXCR3-negative and CXCR3-positive populations. An RNeasy Mini Kit was used to extract total RNA from the sorted cells. Recombination connected TRBV10-3 to TRBJ2-3; TCRdb indicates TRBD2, and absent DNA this call remains unverified. The sample comprised naive CXCR3+ CD8+ T cells from blood. The cell subset or site tag for this specimen amounts to: CD45RO-CCR7+CD27+CD95- naive CD8+ T cells expressing CXCR3 (TNR3+). This clonotype was sampled from a human donor in good health. Some clones in this sample may be carry-over from other donors' samples. This receptor has the CDR3 CAISESIQGGGADTQYF.